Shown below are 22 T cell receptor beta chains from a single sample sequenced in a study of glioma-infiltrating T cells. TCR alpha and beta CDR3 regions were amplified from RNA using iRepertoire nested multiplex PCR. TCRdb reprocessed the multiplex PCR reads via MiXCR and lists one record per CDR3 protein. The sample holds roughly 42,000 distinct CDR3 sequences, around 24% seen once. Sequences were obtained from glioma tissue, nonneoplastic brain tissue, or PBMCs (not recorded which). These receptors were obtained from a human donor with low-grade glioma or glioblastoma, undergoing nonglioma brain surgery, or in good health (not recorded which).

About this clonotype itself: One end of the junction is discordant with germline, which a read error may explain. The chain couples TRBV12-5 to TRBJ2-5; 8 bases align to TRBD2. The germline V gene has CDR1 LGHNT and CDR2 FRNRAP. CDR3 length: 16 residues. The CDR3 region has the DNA TGTGCTAGTGGTTTGACAACTAGCGGCAACCAAGGGACCCAGTACTTC. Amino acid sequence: CASGLTTSGNQGTQYF.

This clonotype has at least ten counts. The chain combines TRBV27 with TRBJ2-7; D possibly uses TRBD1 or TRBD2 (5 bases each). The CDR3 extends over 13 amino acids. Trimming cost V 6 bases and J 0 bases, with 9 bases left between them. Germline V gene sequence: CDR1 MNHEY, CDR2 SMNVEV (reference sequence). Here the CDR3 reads CASSGADSYEQYF. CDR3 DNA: TGTGCCAGCAGCGGGGCGGACTCCTACGAGCAGTACTTC.

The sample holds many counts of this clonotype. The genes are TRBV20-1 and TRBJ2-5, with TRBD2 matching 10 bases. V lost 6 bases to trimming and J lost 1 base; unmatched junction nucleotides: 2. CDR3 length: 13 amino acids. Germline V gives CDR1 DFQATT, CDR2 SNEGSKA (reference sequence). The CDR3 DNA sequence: TGCAGTGCGCAGCGGGGGGGCCAAGAGACCCAGTACTTC. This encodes CSAQRGGQETQYF.

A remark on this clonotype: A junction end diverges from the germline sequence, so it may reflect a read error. The CDR3 loop reads CASRQDLGADEQFF. The CDR3 DNA reads TGTGCCAGCCGCCAAGATCTAGGGGCGGATGAGCAGTTCTTC. V is TRBV3-1 and J is TRBJ2-1, with D maybe TRBD1 (5 bases). The CDR3 contains 14 residues. Germline V lookup: CDR1 LGHDT, CDR2 YNNKEL (reference sequence).

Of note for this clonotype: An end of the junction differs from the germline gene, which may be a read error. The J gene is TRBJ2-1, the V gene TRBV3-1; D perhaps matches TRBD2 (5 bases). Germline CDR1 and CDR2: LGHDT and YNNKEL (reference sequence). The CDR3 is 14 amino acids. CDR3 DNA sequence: TGTGCCAGCAGCGGGGAGACGACCTACAATGAGCATTTCTTC. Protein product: CASSGETTYNEHFF.

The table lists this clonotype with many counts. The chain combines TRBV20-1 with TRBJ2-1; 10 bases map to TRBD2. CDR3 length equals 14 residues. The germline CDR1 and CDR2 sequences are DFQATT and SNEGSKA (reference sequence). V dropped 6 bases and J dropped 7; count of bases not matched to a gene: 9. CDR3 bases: TGCAGTGCCGCCGGGACTAGCGACTTTAATGAGCAGTTCTTC. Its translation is CSAAGTSDFNEQFF.

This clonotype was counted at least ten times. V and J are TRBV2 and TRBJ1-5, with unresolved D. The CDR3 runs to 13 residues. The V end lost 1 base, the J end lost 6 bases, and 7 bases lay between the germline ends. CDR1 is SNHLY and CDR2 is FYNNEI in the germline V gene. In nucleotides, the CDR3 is TGTGCCAGCAGTGAAGTTCGCAGTCAGCCCCAGCATTTT. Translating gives CASSEVRSQPQHF.

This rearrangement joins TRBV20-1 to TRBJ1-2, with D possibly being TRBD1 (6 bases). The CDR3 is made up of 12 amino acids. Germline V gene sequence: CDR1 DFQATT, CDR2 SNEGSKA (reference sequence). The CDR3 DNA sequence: TGCCGTGTTGGGGCAGGGGTGGCTGGCTACACCTTC. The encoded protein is CRVGAGVAGYTF.

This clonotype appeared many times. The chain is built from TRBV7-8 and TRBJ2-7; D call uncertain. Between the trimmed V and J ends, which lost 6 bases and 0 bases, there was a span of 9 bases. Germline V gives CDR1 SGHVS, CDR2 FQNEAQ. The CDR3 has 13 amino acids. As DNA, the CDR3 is TGTGCCAGCAGTTATGAGAGCTCCTACGAGCAGTACTTC. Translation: CASSYESSYEQYF. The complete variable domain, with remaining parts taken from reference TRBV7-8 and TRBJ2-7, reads GAGVSQSPRYKVAKRGQDVALRCDPISGHVSLFWYQQALGQGPEFLTYFQNEAQLDKSGLPSDRFFAERPEGSVSTLKIQRTQQEDSAVYLCASSYESSYEQYFGPGTRLTVT.

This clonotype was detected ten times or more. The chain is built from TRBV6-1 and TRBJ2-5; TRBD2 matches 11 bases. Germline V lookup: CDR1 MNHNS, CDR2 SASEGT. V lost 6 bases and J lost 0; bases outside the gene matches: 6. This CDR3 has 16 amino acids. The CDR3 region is CASSMTSGEYQETQYF. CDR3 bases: TGTGCCAGCAGCATGACTAGCGGGGAATACCAAGAGACCCAGTACTTC.

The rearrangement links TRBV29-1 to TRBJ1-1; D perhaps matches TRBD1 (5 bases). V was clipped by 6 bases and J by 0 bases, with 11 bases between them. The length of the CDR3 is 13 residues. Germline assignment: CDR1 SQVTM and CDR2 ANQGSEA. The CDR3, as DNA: TGCAGCGTCCGGGGCCGATTGAACACTGAAGCTTTCTTT. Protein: CSVRGRLNTEAFF.

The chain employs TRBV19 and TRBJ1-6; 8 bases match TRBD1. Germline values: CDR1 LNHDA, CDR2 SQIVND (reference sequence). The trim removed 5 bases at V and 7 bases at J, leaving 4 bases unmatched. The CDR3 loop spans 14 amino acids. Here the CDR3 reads CASSVRQGNSPLHF. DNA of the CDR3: TGTGCCAGTAGTGTTCGACAGGGGAATTCACCCCTCCACTTT.

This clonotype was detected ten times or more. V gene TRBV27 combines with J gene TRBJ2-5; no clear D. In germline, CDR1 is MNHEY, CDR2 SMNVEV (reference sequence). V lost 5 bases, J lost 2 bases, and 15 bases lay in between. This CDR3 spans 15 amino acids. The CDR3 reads CASSPNSPGQETQYF. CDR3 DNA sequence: TGTGCCAGCAGTCCAAACTCCCCCGGGCAAGAGACCCAGTACTTC.

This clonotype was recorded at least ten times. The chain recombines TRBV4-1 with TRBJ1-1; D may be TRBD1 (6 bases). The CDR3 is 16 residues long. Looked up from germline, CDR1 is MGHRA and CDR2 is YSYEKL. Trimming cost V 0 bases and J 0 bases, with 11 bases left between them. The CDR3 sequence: CASSQDRGNLNTEAFF. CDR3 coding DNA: TGCGCCAGCAGCCAAGATAGGGGGAATTTGAACACTGAAGCTTTCTTT.

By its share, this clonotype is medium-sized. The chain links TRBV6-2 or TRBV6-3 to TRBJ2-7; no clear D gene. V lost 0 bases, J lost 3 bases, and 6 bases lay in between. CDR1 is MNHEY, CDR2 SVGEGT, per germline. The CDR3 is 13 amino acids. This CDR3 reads CASSYSGYYEQYF. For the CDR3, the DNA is TGTGCCAGCAGTTACTCAGGTTACTACGAGCAGTACTTC.

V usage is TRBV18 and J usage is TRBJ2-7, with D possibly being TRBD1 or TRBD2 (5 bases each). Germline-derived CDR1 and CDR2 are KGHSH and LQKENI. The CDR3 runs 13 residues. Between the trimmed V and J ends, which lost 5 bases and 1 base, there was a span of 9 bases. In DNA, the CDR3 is TGTGCCAGCTCATCCGGGGCATCCTACGAGCAGTACGTC. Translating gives CASSSGASYEQYV.

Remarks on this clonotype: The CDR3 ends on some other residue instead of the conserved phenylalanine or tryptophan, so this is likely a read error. The CDR3 sequence is CASSRTRDHNEQFL. The CDR3 bases are TGTGCCAGCAGTCGAACCCGGGACCACAATGAGCAGTTCTTA. The chain recombines TRBV9 with TRBJ2-1; D might be TRBD1 or TRBD2, each matching 5 bases. The CDR3 runs to 14 residues. V was cut by 5 bases and J by 5 bases, with 14 bases left in between. Germline V gene data show CDR1 as SGDLS and CDR2 as YYNGEE.

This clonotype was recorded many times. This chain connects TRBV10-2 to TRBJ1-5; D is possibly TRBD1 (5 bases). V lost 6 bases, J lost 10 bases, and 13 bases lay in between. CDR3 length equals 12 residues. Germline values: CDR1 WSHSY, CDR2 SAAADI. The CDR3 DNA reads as TGCGCCAGCAGCGTAGGGGCTCAACCCCAGCATTTT. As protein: CASSVGAQPQHF.

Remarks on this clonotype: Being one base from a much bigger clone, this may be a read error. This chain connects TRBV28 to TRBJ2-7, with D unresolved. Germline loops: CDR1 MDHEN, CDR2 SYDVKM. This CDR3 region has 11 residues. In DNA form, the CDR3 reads TGTGCCGGCAGTCGCTTCTACGAGCAGTACTTC. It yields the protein CAGSRFYEQYF.

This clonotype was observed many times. CDR3 nucleotides: TGTGCCAGTAGTATGATGAGAGAGACCCAGTACTTC. This encodes CASSMMRETQYF. The chain recombines TRBV19 with TRBJ2-5; D unresolved. The CDR3 sequence is 12 residues long. Between the trimmed V and J ends, which lost 3 bases and 4 bases, there was a span of 6 bases. Germline V gene lookup returns CDR1 LNHDA and CDR2 SQIVND (reference sequence). The full variable domain, completed using reference TRBV19 and TRBJ2-5, is DGGITQSPKYLFRKEGQNVTLSCEQNLNHDAMYWYRQDPGQGLRLIYYSQIVNDFQKGDIAEGYSVSREKKESFPLTVTSAQKNPTAFYLCASSMMRETQYFGPGTRLLVL.

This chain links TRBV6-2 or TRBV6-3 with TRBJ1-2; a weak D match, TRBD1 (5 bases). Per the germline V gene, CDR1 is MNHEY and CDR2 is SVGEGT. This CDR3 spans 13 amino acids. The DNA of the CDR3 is TGTGTTAGCGTTTCAGGGTCAGCTAATGGCTACACCTTC. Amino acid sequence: CVSVSGSANGYTF.

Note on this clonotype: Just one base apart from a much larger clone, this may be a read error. CDR3: CASSYNGLANYNEQLF. DNA of the CDR3: TGTGCCAGCAGCTATAATGGCCTAGCGAACTACAATGAGCAGCTCTTC. The chain has TRBV5-6 and TRBJ2-1, with D perhaps matching TRBD2 (6 bases). The CDR3 has 16 amino acids. From germline, CDR1 is SGHDT and CDR2 YYEEEE.